The 11 T cell receptor beta chains listed next were all sequenced from one sample in a study of OX40 agonist ivuxolimab in advanced cancers. Method: immunoSEQ multiplex PCR; TCRdb's copy keeps in-frame clones and lacks some. The sample records some 51,000 clones, roughly 80% being singletons. Sequencing was performed on CD4+ or CD8+ T cells sorted from blood, taken in a trial of the OX40 agonist ivuxolimab. The origin of the receptors is an adult with an advanced solid tumor such as melanoma, head and neck, liver or kidney cancer.

The chain joins TRBV2 to TRBJ2-4; D tentatively fits TRBD1 or TRBD2 (6 bases each). CDR1 and CDR2 (germline): SNHLY, FYNNEI. The CDR3 runs to 13 residues. V was pared by 6 bases and J by 8 bases, with 14 bases between. CDR3 sequence: CASREGVSDIQYF. CDR3 nucleotides: TGTGCCAGCAGGGAGGGGGTGAGCGACATTCAGTACTTC.

This rearrangement joins TRBV4-1 to TRBJ2-7; D not resolved. This CDR3 comprises 16 residues. Germline values: CDR1 MGHRA, CDR2 YSYEKL. Trimming took off 0 bases at V and 6 bases at J, with 18 bases between the two ends. Here the CDR3 DNA reads TGCGCCAGCAGCCAAGATTCCCGAGCCGGGTTTGGCGAGCAGTACTTC. It translates to CASSQDSRAGFGEQYF.

This clone was seen a handful of times. V is TRBV19 and J is TRBJ2-5; D is possibly TRBD2 (6 bases). Germline values: CDR1 LNHDA, CDR2 SQIVND (reference sequence). The CDR3 covers 13 residues. V lost 6 bases, J lost 2 bases, and 10 bases lay in between. In DNA form, the CDR3 reads TGTGCCAGTAGCGGGGCGGGACAAGAGACCCAGTACTTC. Protein sequence: CASSGAGQETQYF.

The chain combines TRBV7-8 with TRBJ2-1; no reliable D call. This CDR3 has 13 residues. The germline gives CDR1 SGHVS, CDR2 FQNEAQ. With 0 bases removed from V and 5 bases from J, the gap between germline ends came to 5 bases. This CDR3 is CASSLASNNEQFF. In DNA, the CDR3 is TGTGCCAGCAGCTTAGCTAGTAACAATGAGCAGTTCTTC.

The genes are TRBV5-6 and TRBJ2-1; TRBD2 might be the D (5 bases). From germline, CDR1 is SGHDT and CDR2 YYEEEE. The CDR3 is 15 residues long. The V gene lost 2 bases and the J gene lost 1 base, with 10 bases spanning the gap. The CDR3 sequence is CASSFTRRSYNEQFF. The CDR3 DNA reads TGTGCCAGCAGCTTCACGCGGAGGTCCTACAATGAGCAGTTCTTC.

This chain uses TRBV27 with TRBJ1-4; D is unresolved. V was cut by 4 bases and J by 0 bases, with 18 bases left in between. Per germline, CDR1 MNHEY and CDR2 SMNVEV (reference sequence). This CDR3 has 18 amino acids. CDR3 sequence (DNA): TGTGCCAGCAGTTCTATAGTCACACTGACCTCAACTAATGAAAAACTGTTTTTT. The encoded protein is CASSSIVTLTSTNEKLFF.

This clone was detected once. V is TRBV6-5 and J is TRBJ1-4; D possibly corresponds to TRBD1 (5 bases). The CDR3 consists of 14 residues. V lost 7 bases, J lost 7 bases, and 16 bases lay in between. Germline V gene data show CDR1 as MNHEY and CDR2 as SVGAGI. CDR3 in DNA: TGTGCCAGCAACTCTCCGACAGAGCCTGAAAAACTGTTTTTT. It translates to CASNSPTEPEKLFF.

This clone was picked up a small number of times. V usage is TRBV7-2 and J usage is TRBJ2-3, with D uncertain. Germline loops: CDR1 SGHTA, CDR2 FQGNSA. Trimming removed 7 bases from V and 2 bases from J, with 7 bases in between. The CDR3 is 12 residues long. The CDR3 protein is CASTRFTDTQYF. The CDR3 nucleotides read TGTGCCAGCACTCGATTCACAGATACGCAGTATTTT.

The rearrangement uses TRBV5-4 and TRBJ2-3; no reliable D call. V lost 3 bases to trimming and J lost 3 bases, with 8 bases between them. Germline V lookup: CDR1 SGHNT, CDR2 YYREEE (reference sequence). This CDR3 comprises 13 residues. CDR3 sequence (DNA): TGTGCCAGCAGCTCGGTAATAACAGATACGCAGTATTTT. Its translation: CASSSVITDTQYF.

The genes are TRBV28 and TRBJ1-1; D may be TRBD1 (6 bases). V lost 6 bases to trimming and J lost 3 bases, with 14 bases between them. The CDR3 spans 14 residues. Per germline, CDR1 MDHEN and CDR2 SYDVKM. The chain's CDR3 is CASRSGTGHTEAFF. In DNA, the CDR3 is TGTGCCAGCAGAAGCGGAACAGGGCACACTGAAGCTTTCTTT.

The V call is TRBV5-1, the J call TRBJ1-2; 8 bases align to TRBD1. V shed 0 bases, J shed 8 bases, and the junction held 6 bases outside the gene matches. There are 14 residues in the CDR3. The germline gives CDR1 SGHRS, CDR2 YFSETQ. The DNA for the CDR3 is TGCGCCAGCAGCTTGGAGGGCAGGGGGCGCGGCTACACCTTC. It codes for CASSLEGRGRGYTF.